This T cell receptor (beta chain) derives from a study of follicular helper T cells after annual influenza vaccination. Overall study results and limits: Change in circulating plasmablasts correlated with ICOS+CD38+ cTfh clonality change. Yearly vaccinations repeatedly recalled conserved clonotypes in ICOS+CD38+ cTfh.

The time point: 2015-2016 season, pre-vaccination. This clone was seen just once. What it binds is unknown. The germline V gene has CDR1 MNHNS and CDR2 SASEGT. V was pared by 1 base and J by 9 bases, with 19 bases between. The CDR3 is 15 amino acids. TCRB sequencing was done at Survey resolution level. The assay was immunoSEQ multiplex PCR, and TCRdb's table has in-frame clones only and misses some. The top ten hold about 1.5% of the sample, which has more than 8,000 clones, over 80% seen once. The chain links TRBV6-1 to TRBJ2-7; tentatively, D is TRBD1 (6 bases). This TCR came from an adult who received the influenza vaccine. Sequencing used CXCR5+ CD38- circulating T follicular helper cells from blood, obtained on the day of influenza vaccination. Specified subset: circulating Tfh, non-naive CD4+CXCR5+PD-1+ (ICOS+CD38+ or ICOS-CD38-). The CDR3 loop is CASSEEGTRHFGQYF. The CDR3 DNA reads TGTGCCAGCAGTGAAGAGGGGACACGTCATTTCGGGCAGTACTTC.